These T cell receptor beta chains were read from a single sample in a study of Ad26.COV2.S vaccination and SARS-CoV-2 variants. Repertoires were generated with immunoSEQ multiplex PCR, while TCRdb's copy carries only in-frame clones and drops some. The table shows some 520,000 clones, with roughly 87% occurring only once. Sequencing was performed on peripheral blood, taken in a trial of Ad26.COV2.S vaccine versus placebo. These receptors were taken from a person between 18 and 65 years old who received the Ad26.COV2.S COVID-19 vaccine or a placebo. Each CDR3 is given with its conserved first and last residue. D genes are given only for firm matches. Size is stated for part of the rows, as once, few or many counts, or as a class when the clone is expanded.

len | j_gene | abundance | v_gene | d_gene | CDR3nt | CDR3aa
14 | TRBJ2-7 | . | TRBV27 | TRBD1 | TGTGCCAGCAGTTTAGGGACAGGACCCTACGAGCAGTACTTC | CASSLGTGPYEQYF
14 | TRBJ2-3 | . | TRBV19 | . | TGTGCCACCTCCACAGGTATCAAGGGAGATACGCAGTATTTT | CATSTGIKGDTQYF
14 | TRBJ2-1 | . | TRBV6-5 | TRBD1 | TGTGCCAGTTGGCGACAGGGCTCCTACAATGAGCAGTTCTTC | CASWRQGSYNEQFF
14 | TRBJ2-7 | . | TRBV9 | TRBD1 | TGTGCCAGCAGCGTAGGGGACAGTAATCCCGAGCAGTACTTC | CASSVGDSNPEQYF
16 | TRBJ2-2 | . | TRBV7-2 | TRBD2 | TGTGCCAGCAGCAATATAGCGGGAGGCACCACCGGGGAGCTGTTTTTT | CASSNIAGGTTGELFF
14 | TRBJ1-2 | once | TRBV3-1/TRBV3-2 | . | TGTGCCAGCAGCCAAGAAACGGGAAGAGGTGGCTACACCTTC | CASSQETGRGGYTF
15 | TRBJ2-7 | . | TRBV7-2 | TRBD2 | TGTGCCAGCAGCACCCCTAGCGGGCAGGCCTACGAGCAGTACTTC | CASSTPSGQAYEQYF
14 | TRBJ2-1 | . | TRBV18 | TRBD2 | TGTGCCAGCTCACCAGCTAGCGGGAGGGCCGAGCAGTTCTTC | CASSPASGRAEQFF
13 | TRBJ1-6 | . | TRBV27 | . | TGTGCCAGCAGTTTTGACAGTAATTCACCCCTCCACTTT | CASSFDSNSPLHF
10 | TRBJ2-1 | . | TRBV20-1 | . | TGCAGTGCTAGTATCAATGAGCAGTTCTTC | CSASINEQFF
19 | TRBJ2-1 | . | TRBV18 | TRBD2 | TGTGCCAGCTCATCCCGGACTAGCGGGAGTGTCGCGAGTTCCGGTGAGCAGTTCTTC | CASSSRTSGSVASSGEQFF
14 | TRBJ2-3 | . | TRBV10-3 | . | TGTGCCATCAGTCTAGCGACGGGGACAGATACGCAGTATTTT | CAISLATGTDTQYF
16 | TRBJ2-5 | . | TRBV27 | TRBD2 | TGTGCCAGCAGTTTCAGAGCGGGAGAGGCCCAAGAGACCCAGTACTTC | CASSFRAGEAQETQYF
17 | TRBJ2-2 | . | TRBV27 | TRBD2 | TGTGCCAGCAGTTTCGGTTTGTCTAGCGGGACCACCGGGGAGCTGTTTTTT | CASSFGLSSGTTGELFF